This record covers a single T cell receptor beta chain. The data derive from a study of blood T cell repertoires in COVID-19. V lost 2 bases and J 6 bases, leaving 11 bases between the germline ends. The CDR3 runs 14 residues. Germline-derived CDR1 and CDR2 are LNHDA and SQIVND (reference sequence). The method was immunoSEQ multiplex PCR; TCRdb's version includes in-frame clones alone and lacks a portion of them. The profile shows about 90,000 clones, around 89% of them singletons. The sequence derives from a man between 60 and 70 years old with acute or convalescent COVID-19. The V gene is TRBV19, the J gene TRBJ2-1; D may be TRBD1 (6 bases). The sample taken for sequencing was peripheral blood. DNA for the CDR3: TGTGCCAGTAGTATACCCCAAGGGGGCAATGAGCAGTTCTTC. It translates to CASSIPQGGNEQFF.